This T cell receptor (beta chain) is drawn from a study of shared clonotypes between healthy human individuals. This clone was picked up one time. Its target is unknown. Measured with immunoSEQ multiplex PCR; TCRdb has only the in-frame clones, and not every one. The sample has about 500,000 clones, around 77% seen once. Study-wide results and limits: Among donors, sharing of clonotypes was expected to be affected by sequencing depth.

Trimming removed 2 bases from V and 4 bases from J; junction bases left unmatched: 5. CDR1 is SGHAT, CDR2 FQDESV, per germline (reference sequence). The CDR3 runs 14 residues. The J gene is TRBJ2-7, the V gene TRBV11-1; 7 bases fit TRBD2. The specimen sequenced was PBMCs. The sequence came from a woman aged 40 to 50 in good health. Some clones in this sample may be carry-over from other donors' samples. In DNA, the CDR3 is TGTGCCAGCAGCTTACGTCTAGCGGATTACGAGCAGTACTTC. As protein: CASSLRLADYEQYF. The full variable domain, completed using reference TRBV11-1 and TRBJ2-7, is EAEVAQSPRYKITEKSQAVAFWCDPISGHATLYWYRQILGQGPELLVQFQDESVVDDSQLPKDRFSAERLKGVDSTLKIQPAELGDSAMYLCASSLRLADYEQYFGPGTRLTVT.